Detailed here is one T cell receptor beta chain. The source of the sample is a study of OX40 agonist ivuxolimab in advanced cancers. Germline V gene data show CDR1 as GTSNPN and CDR2 as SVGIG (reference sequence). The CDR3 is 14 residues long. V lost 2 bases and J lost 7; bases outside the gene matches: 8. Produced via immunoSEQ multiplex PCR; TCRdb's table is partial and in-frame only. The sample lists about 24,000 clones; around 85% were seen once. The sample consisted of CD4+ or CD8+ T cells sorted from blood, taken in a trial of the OX40 agonist ivuxolimab. The clonotype comes from an adult with an advanced solid tumor such as melanoma, head and neck, liver or kidney cancer. The gene calls are TRBV30 and TRBJ1-1; the match to TRBD1 covers 9 bases. The CDR3, as DNA: TGTGCCTGGAGTTCGTGGGGACAGGGTTATGAAGCTTTCTTT. Its protein product is CAWSSWGQGYEAFF.